The 3 T cell receptor beta chains below were found in one sample sequenced in a study of graft-versus-host responses after intestinal transplantation (dated by TCRdb to the early 2020s). The time point tag for this specimen amounts to: cells obtained before transplantation from donor or recipient. In mixed lymphocyte reactions, roughly 200,000 CFSE-labeled pre-transplant responders were plated with roughly 200,000 irradiated violet-dye-labeled stimulators and cultured for less than seven days. The method was the immunoSEQ multiplex PCR assay. The clones in this table, taken by TCRdb from immuneACCESS, are in-frame only. Not every clone is retained; where verified, under half of the shortfall comes from an unresolved V gene, and the cause of the rest is unknown. This sample lists over 15,000 clones; approximately 37% were detected once. The ten biggest clones cover over 3% of the sample. Here the sequenced sample was alloreactive CD8+ T cells from a mixed lymphocyte reaction culture, taken before intestinal transplant. The cell subset or site label corresponds to: CFSE-low proliferating T cells sorted from roughly six-day pre-transplant mixed lymphocyte reaction (GvH or HvG direction). These receptors were collected from a human patient who received an intestinal transplant.

The chain is built from TRBV11-1 and TRBJ2-1; 13 positions agree with TRBD2. The junction had 5 bases not matched to a gene; V was cut back by 7 bases and J by 8 bases. Germline V gives CDR1 SGHAT, CDR2 FQDESV (reference sequence). This CDR3 contains 14 residues. The CDR3 here is CASTWTSGSDEQFF. In nucleotides, the CDR3 is TGTGCCAGCACCTGGACTAGCGGGAGCGATGAGCAGTTCTTC.

V gene TRBV2 combines with J gene TRBJ2-7; 9 positions agree with TRBD1. V lost 8 bases and J lost 0; bases outside the gene matches: 8. CDR1 is SNHLY, CDR2 FYNNEI, per germline. The CDR3 loop spans 15 amino acids. The chain's CDR3 is CASCCGDRASYEQYF. The CDR3 DNA reads TGTGCCAGCTGTTGTGGGGACAGGGCCTCCTACGAGCAGTACTTC.

V and J are TRBV2 and TRBJ2-7; D call uncertain. V was shortened by 1 base and J by 3 bases, with 4 bases between the two germline ends. There are 12 residues in the CDR3. Germline V CDR1 and CDR2: SNHLY, FYNNEI. The CDR3 coding sequence is TGTGCCAGCAGTGAAGTACACTACGAGCAGTACTTC. As protein: CASSEVHYEQYF. Together with reference TRBV2 and TRBJ2-7, the CDR3 gives the full variable domain: EPEVTQTPSHQVTQMGQEVILRCVPISNHLYFYWYRQILGQKVEFLVSFYNNEISEKSEIFDDQFSVERPDGSNFTLKIRSTKLEDSAMYFCASSEVHYEQYFGPGTRLTVT.